The clone carrying this TCR beta chain has ten or more counts. Antigen unknown. This record belongs to a study of T cell repertoires in cytomegalovirus infection. At the level of the study: TCR beta signatures that were public indicated CMV infection and matching HLA type. The study, taken as a whole, reports: Cumulative public TCR beta family frequency identified CMV carriers with the relevant HLA. Predominance within the ex vivo response was attributable to HLA-C-restricted CMV-specific TCR beta clonotypes.

The ends were cut back, 2 bases at V and 0 bases at J, with 10 bases in the middle. CDR1 is SGHAT and CDR2 is FQNNGV in the germline V gene. CDR3 length equals 15 residues. TCRdb called the reads again in MiXCR, with one record for every CDR3 protein. The data hold under 250,000 distinct CDR3 sequences, with 6.5% observed a single time. This receptor was taken from a human donor in good health (CMV status not recorded). Some clones in this sample may be carry-over from other donors' samples. The specimen sequenced was PBMCs. The chain links TRBV11-2 to TRBJ1-1; D is undetermined. CDR3 DNA sequence: TGTGCCAGCAGCTTACTACAGACTCTGAACACTGAAGCTTTCTTT. Encoded protein: CASSLLQTLNTEAFF. The complete variable domain, with remaining parts taken from reference TRBV11-2 and TRBJ1-1, reads EAGVAQSPRYKIIEKRQSVAFWCNPISGHATLYWYQQILGQGPKLLIQFQNNGVVDDSQLPKDRFSAERLKGVDSTLKIQPAKLEDSAVYLCASSLLQTLNTEAFFGQGTRLTVV.